Listed below are T cell receptor beta chains from one sample, sequenced in a study of blood T cell repertoires in COVID-19. Only in-frame clones appear in the TCRdb table, and some are missing; sequencing was by immunoSEQ multiplex PCR. The sample holds around 100,000 clones, roughly nine tenths seen once. What was sequenced was peripheral blood. Receptor source: a human donor in a cohort sampled during active COVID-19. Both conserved end residues are part of each CDR3. A D gene is named only where the DNA matches it firmly. The listing skips clone size in some rows; elsewhere it reads once, few, many or a size class.

j_call d_call clone_size v_call cdr3_aa cdr3_nt
TRBJ1-4 TRBD1 . TRBV4-3 CASSQGTGQKLFF TGCGCCAGCAGCCAAGGGACAGGGCAAAAACTGTTTTTT
TRBJ1-6 TRBD1 . TRBV30 CAWDRENSPLHF TGTGCCTGGGACAGGGAGAATTCACCCCTCCACTTT
TRBJ2-3 . . TRBV28 CASSLWGGSGTDTQYF TGTGCCAGCAGTTTATGGGGTGGTAGCGGCACAGATACGCAGTATTTT
TRBJ2-1 . . TRBV11-2 CASSLGDLQGSYNEQFF TGTGCCAGCAGCTTAGGGGACCTACAGGGATCTTACAATGAGCAGTTCTTC
TRBJ1-1 . . TRBV7-2 CASSLVLGAGVAEAFF TGTGCCAGCAGCTTAGTGTTGGGGGCCGGGGTCGCTGAAGCTTTCTTT
TRBJ2-2 TRBD1 . TRBV2 CASSAAGGGGTGELFF TGTGCCAGCAGTGCGGCAGGGGGCGGAGGGACCGGGGAGCTGTTTTTT
TRBJ2-1 TRBD2 . TRBV4-1 CASSHAGLAGPTYNEQFF TGCGCCAGCAGCCACGCGGGACTAGCGGGGCCAACCTACAATGAGCAGTTCTTC
TRBJ1-4 TRBD1 once TRBV6-1 CASSEGRGTGEKLFF TGTGCCAGCAGTGAAGGCAGGGGGACAGGTGAAAAACTGTTTTTT
TRBJ1-5 . once TRBV27 CASSSQTPPRANQPQHF TGTGCCAGCAGTTCCCAGACACCGCCAAGAGCCAATCAGCCCCAGCATTTT
TRBJ1-2 TRBD1 . TRBV28 CASSLPGQYYGYTF TGTGCCAGCAGTTTACCGGGACAGTACTATGGCTACACCTTC
TRBJ2-6 . once TRBV19 CASSMSGISGANVLTF TGTGCCAGTAGTATGTCCGGGATCTCTGGGGCCAACGTCCTGACTTTC
TRBJ1-2 . . TRBV6-1 CASSERTVDGYTF TGTGCCAGCAGTGAACGGACAGTTGATGGCTACACCTTC
TRBJ1-2 . . TRBV6-5 CASRSGLGYGYTF TGTGCCTCAAGGAGCGGGTTAGGGTATGGCTACACCTTC
TRBJ2-7 . . TRBV28 CASGRGRLYEQYF TGTGCCTCGGGTCGAGGGCGACTTTACGAGCAGTACTTC
TRBJ2-3 . . TRBV29-1 CSGATGLGTDTQYF TGCAGCGGTGCGACAGGCCTCGGCACAGATACGCAGTATTTT
TRBJ2-3 TRBD1 . TRBV6-5 CASSIQGHDGDTQYF TGTGCCAGCAGCATACAGGGGCACGACGGGGATACGCAGTATTTT
TRBJ2-5 TRBD2 . TRBV5-4 CASSRLGLAGKETQYF TGTGCCAGCAGCAGATTGGGACTAGCGGGGAAAGAGACCCAGTACTTC